The rows below give T cell receptor beta chains drawn from one sample of a study of regulatory T cells in long-lasting Graves disease. TCRdb independently ran MiXCR on the multiplex PCR reads; one entry per CDR3 protein. The profile shows about 370,000 distinct CDR3 sequences, roughly 15% of them singletons. Sample: peripheral blood mononuclear cells (PBMCs), taken at new diagnosis, from a patient treated with antithyroid drugs. The source of these receptors is a female donor with Graves disease. CDR3s include the opening cysteine and the closing phenylalanine or tryptophan. The D gene is left open where the match is weak. The size entry is marked missing in some rows and otherwise reads once, few, many or a size class.

CDR3aa: CASRLDRGHNSPLHF; CDR3nt: TGTGCCAGCAGGTTGGACAGGGGGCATAATTCACCCCTCCACTTT; v_gene: TRBV7-6; j_gene: TRBJ1-6; abundance: NA; d_gene: TRBD1
CDR3aa: CASSDLTGTEAFF; CDR3nt: TGTGCCAGCAGCGATCTCACGGGCACTGAAGCTTTCTTT; v_gene: TRBV5-1; j_gene: TRBJ1-1; abundance: once; d_gene: NA
CDR3aa: CASSGRGQNYGYTF; CDR3nt: TGTGCCAGCAGCGGACGGGGACAGAACTATGGCTACACCTTC; v_gene: TRBV7-9; j_gene: TRBJ1-2; abundance: many; d_gene: TRBD1
CDR3aa: CASSGDSRETQYF; CDR3nt: TGTGCCAGCAGCGGGGACAGTCGGGAGACCCAGTACTTC; v_gene: TRBV9; j_gene: TRBJ2-5; abundance: many; d_gene: TRBD1
CDR3aa: CASSPSYQETQYF; CDR3nt: TGTGCCAGCAGTCCCTCGTACCAAGAGACCCAGTACTTC; v_gene: TRBV27; j_gene: TRBJ2-5; abundance: many; d_gene: NA
CDR3aa: CASRLDSHSGNTIYF; CDR3nt: TGTGCCAGCAGGCTAGACAGCCACTCTGGAAACACCATATATTTT; v_gene: TRBV12-3/TRBV12-4; j_gene: TRBJ1-3; abundance: many; d_gene: NA
CDR3aa: CASSYYNRFSNYGYTF; CDR3nt: TGTGCCAGCAGTTATTACAATAGGTTTTCTAACTATGGCTACACCTTC; v_gene: TRBV6-5; j_gene: TRBJ1-2; abundance: few; d_gene: NA
CDR3aa: CASSSGDSLQHF; CDR3nt: TGTGCCAGCAGTTCGGGGGACAGTCTCCAGCATTTT; v_gene: TRBV6-5; j_gene: TRBJ1-5; abundance: many; d_gene: TRBD1
CDR3aa: CASSLGRMGGLAGAADTQYF; CDR3nt: TGTGCCAGCAGCTTAGGTCGTATGGGGGGACTAGCGGGAGCCGCAGATACGCAGTATTTT; v_gene: TRBV11-2; j_gene: TRBJ2-3; abundance: many; d_gene: TRBD2
CDR3aa: CASSLARLNNEQFF; CDR3nt: TGTGCCAGCAGCTTAGCGCGGCTGAACAATGAGCAGTTCTTC; v_gene: TRBV7-9; j_gene: TRBJ2-1; abundance: few; d_gene: NA
CDR3aa: CASSSQQNTEAFF; CDR3nt: TGTGCCAGCAGCTCCCAACAGAACACTGAAGCTTTCTTT; v_gene: TRBV7-2; j_gene: TRBJ1-1; abundance: many; d_gene: NA
CDR3aa: CAWIEGGYTGELFF; CDR3nt: TGTGCCTGGATTGAAGGGGGATACACCGGGGAGCTGTTTTTT; v_gene: TRBV30; j_gene: TRBJ2-2; abundance: many; d_gene: NA
CDR3aa: CASSEMPEAYGYTF; CDR3nt: TGTGCCAGCAGTGAAATGCCAGAGGCCTATGGCTACACCTTC; v_gene: TRBV2; j_gene: TRBJ1-2; abundance: many; d_gene: NA
CDR3aa: CASSEVPRRGEAFF; CDR3nt: TGTGCCAGCAGTGAAGTCCCGAGGCGAGGAGAAGCTTTCTTT; v_gene: TRBV6-2/TRBV6-3; j_gene: TRBJ1-1; abundance: many; d_gene: NA
CDR3aa: CASSRGYESPLHF; CDR3nt: TGTGCCAGCAGCCGCGGGTATGAATCACCCCTCCACTTT; v_gene: TRBV5-4; j_gene: TRBJ1-6; abundance: few; d_gene: NA
CDR3aa: CSARRGDRTFSQNTDTQYF; CDR3nt: TGCAGTGCTAGAAGAGGAGACAGGACATTTTCCCAAAACACAGATACGCAGTATTTT; v_gene: TRBV20-1; j_gene: TRBJ2-3; abundance: many; d_gene: NA
CDR3aa: CASSLSSGMGPDTQYF; CDR3nt: TGTGCCAGCAGTTTGTCTAGCGGGATGGGGCCAGATACGCAGTATTTT; v_gene: TRBV28; j_gene: TRBJ2-3; abundance: many; d_gene: TRBD2
CDR3aa: CASSRGSGTGNEQFF; CDR3nt: TGTGCCAGCAGCAGAGGATCCGGGACAGGAAATGAGCAGTTCTTC; v_gene: TRBV11-2; j_gene: TRBJ2-1; abundance: many; d_gene: TRBD1
CDR3aa: CASSFRLAGGISYNEQFF; CDR3nt: TGTGCCAGCAGCTTCCGACTAGCGGGAGGTATCTCCTACAATGAGCAGTTCTTC; v_gene: TRBV7-2; j_gene: TRBJ2-1; abundance: many; d_gene: TRBD2
CDR3aa: CASSHGGLETQYF; CDR3nt: TGTGCCAGCAGCCATGGGGGCTTGGAGACCCAGTACTTC; v_gene: TRBV11-3; j_gene: TRBJ2-5; abundance: many; d_gene: NA
CDR3aa: CASSGAPHQPQHF; CDR3nt: TGTGCCAGCAGTGGGGCCCCACATCAGCCCCAGCATTTT; v_gene: TRBV2; j_gene: TRBJ1-5; abundance: many; d_gene: NA
CDR3aa: CASSLPGTTYEQYF; CDR3nt: TGTGCCAGCAGTTTACCAGGGACAACCTACGAGCAGTACTTC; v_gene: TRBV12-3/TRBV12-4; j_gene: TRBJ2-7; abundance: few; d_gene: NA
CDR3aa: CASSQDPPGPLGGTQYF; CDR3nt: TGTGCCAGCAGCCAAGATCCCCCCGGACCTCTTGGGGGGACCCAGTACTTC; v_gene: TRBV3-1; j_gene: TRBJ2-5; abundance: many; d_gene: NA
CDR3aa: CASSVRIRGANVLTF; CDR3nt: TGTGCCAGCAGCGTGAGGATCAGAGGGGCCAACGTCCTGACTTTC; v_gene: TRBV9; j_gene: TRBJ2-6; abundance: NA; d_gene: NA
CDR3aa: CASSYPGERNQPQHF; CDR3nt: TGTGCCAGCAGCTACCCAGGGGAGAGGAATCAGCCCCAGCATTTT; v_gene: TRBV6-1; j_gene: TRBJ1-5; abundance: few; d_gene: NA
CDR3aa: CATSREAGRGPTGELFF; CDR3nt: TGTGCCACCAGCAGAGAGGCGGGCAGGGGGCCCACCGGGGAGCTGTTTTTT; v_gene: TRBV15; j_gene: TRBJ2-2; abundance: NA; d_gene: TRBD1
CDR3aa: CSAQRQGSSTDTQYF; CDR3nt: TGCAGTGCCCAACGACAGGGATCTAGCACAGATACGCAGTATTTT; v_gene: TRBV20-1; j_gene: TRBJ2-3; abundance: many; d_gene: TRBD1
CDR3aa: CASSPTRSRAVYEQYF; CDR3nt: TGTGCCAGCAGTCCCACACGTAGCAGGGCCGTTTACGAGCAGTACTTC; v_gene: TRBV28; j_gene: TRBJ2-7; abundance: many; d_gene: NA
CDR3aa: CASRTGATDTQYF; CDR3nt: TGTGCCAGCAGGACGGGAGCGACAGATACGCAGTATTTT; v_gene: TRBV3-1; j_gene: TRBJ2-3; abundance: once; d_gene: NA
CDR3aa: CATSRDPTQQGLWFTGELFF; CDR3nt: TGTGCCACCAGCAGAGATCCCACTCAACAGGGCCTTTGGTTCACCGGGGAGCTGTTTTTT; v_gene: TRBV15; j_gene: TRBJ2-2; abundance: NA; d_gene: NA
CDR3aa: CASSLAGLEFLSYEQYF; CDR3nt: TGTGCCAGCAGCTTGGCTGGCTTGGAGTTTCTCTCCTACGAGCAGTACTTC; v_gene: TRBV5-6; j_gene: TRBJ2-7; abundance: many; d_gene: NA
CDR3aa: CASSLRGAGNTIYF; CDR3nt: TGTGCCAGCAGCTTGCGGGGGGCTGGAAACACCATATATTTT; v_gene: TRBV13; j_gene: TRBJ1-3; abundance: many; d_gene: NA
CDR3aa: CASSQGGFGYTF; CDR3nt: TGTGCCAGCAGTCAAGGGGGTTTTGGCTACACCTTC; v_gene: TRBV6-2/TRBV6-3; j_gene: TRBJ1-2; abundance: NA; d_gene: NA
CDR3aa: CASSRDRSGYEQYF; CDR3nt: TGTGCCAGCAGCCGGGACCGGTCGGGCTACGAGCAGTACTTC; v_gene: TRBV13; j_gene: TRBJ2-7; abundance: many; d_gene: NA